Sequencing of this T cell receptor beta chain was carried out in a study of blood T cells in healthy people across ages. A sample-barcoded 5' primer and a J-beta primer mix were used in a second PCR of about 7 to 12 cycles. TCRdb re-called the 5' RACE reads through MiXCR, storing one row per CDR3 protein. The data hold roughly 1 million distinct CDR3 sequences, with approximately 26% observed a single time. This clonotype turned up a few times. Its matching antigen is unknown. Points from the study as a whole: Fewer expanded clones and more diversity marked long-lived versus aged donors.

This CDR3 has 17 amino acids. V lost 6 bases to trimming and J lost 3 bases, with 22 bases between them. Isolation yielded PBMCs, at least 7 million per sample, in every case. The same data also contributed to another study, on T cells of mothers and their children. Turning to that study: Related mother and child pairs showed slightly greater overlap (not significant) than unrelated pairs did. Detection yielded no persistent microchimeric T cell clones.

This receptor was identified in a girl aged 2 to 9 in good health. The chain couples TRBV12-3 or TRBV12-4 to TRBJ2-3; D is undetermined. Material: blood. CDR3 residues: CASSPLSLYNLTDTQYF. As DNA, the CDR3 is TGTGCCAGCAGCCCCCTGAGTCTTTACAATTTGACAGATACGCAGTATTTT.